One and the same sample provided the 2 T cell receptor beta chains below, sequenced in a study of shared T cell receptors in the human thymus. Assay: immunoSEQ multiplex PCR; the TCRdb copy retains only in-frame clones and omits some. The data hold about 660,000 clones, with more than 70% observed a single time. These same records also appear under a second study, on human thymus T cells.

What was sequenced was thymocytes. Receptors originate from a boy under two years old with a congenital heart defect.

The chain recombines TRBV9 with TRBJ1-3, with a weak D call TRBD1 (5 bases). The CDR3 loop spans 17 amino acids. CDR1 is SGDLS, CDR2 YYNGEE, per germline. V lost 3 bases and J 5 bases, leaving 21 bases between the germline ends. CDR3 coding DNA: TGTGCCAGCAGCGAAGAGGGACTCCGTCGTAAAAGAAACACCATATATTTT. This sequence encodes CASSEEGLRRKRNTIYF.

This chain uses TRBV28 with TRBJ1-5, with 8 bases aligning to TRBD1. After removal of 3 bases from V and 2 bases from J, the junction contained 3 bases not matched to a gene. The CDR3 covers 15 residues. Per germline, CDR1 MDHEN and CDR2 SYDVKM. The CDR3 sequence: CASSLGQVGNQPQHF. CDR3 bases: TGTGCCAGCAGTTTGGGACAGGTTGGCAATCAGCCCCAGCATTTT.